This record looks at one TCR beta chain sequence and its context. What it recognizes is unknown. A single record per CDR3 protein comes from TCRdb applying MiXCR to the reads. The sample shows 450,000 to 600,000 distinct CDR3 sequences, 11% of them seen only once. The sample is drawn from a study of T cell repertoires in cytomegalovirus infection. Study-wide results and caveats: Dominant in the ex vivo response were TCR beta clonotypes restricted by HLA-C and specific for CMV.

This CDR3 is built from 13 residues. The V gene lost 6 bases and the J gene lost 6 bases, with 14 bases spanning the gap. Germline-derived CDR1 and CDR2 are LNHDA and SQIVND (reference sequence). Sequenced sample: PBMCs. V usage is TRBV19 and J usage is TRBJ1-2; D not resolved. The clonotype originates from a human donor in good health (CMV status not recorded). Some clones in this sample may be carry-over from other donors' samples. This CDR3 is CASRTDWEDGYTF. CDR3 nucleotide sequence: TGTGCCAGTAGAACGGACTGGGAGGATGGCTACACCTTC.